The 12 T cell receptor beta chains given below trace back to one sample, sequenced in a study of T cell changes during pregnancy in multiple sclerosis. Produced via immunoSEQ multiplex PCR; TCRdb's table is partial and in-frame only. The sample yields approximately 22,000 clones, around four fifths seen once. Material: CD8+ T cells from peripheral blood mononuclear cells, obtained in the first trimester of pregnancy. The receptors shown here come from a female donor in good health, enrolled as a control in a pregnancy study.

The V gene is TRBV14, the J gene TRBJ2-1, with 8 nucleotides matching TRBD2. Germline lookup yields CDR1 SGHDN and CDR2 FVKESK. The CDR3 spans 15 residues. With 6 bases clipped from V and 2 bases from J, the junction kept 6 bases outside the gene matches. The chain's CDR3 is CASRPQRGPYNEQFF. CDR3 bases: TGTGCCAGCAGACCCCAGCGGGGGCCCTACAATGAGCAGTTCTTC.

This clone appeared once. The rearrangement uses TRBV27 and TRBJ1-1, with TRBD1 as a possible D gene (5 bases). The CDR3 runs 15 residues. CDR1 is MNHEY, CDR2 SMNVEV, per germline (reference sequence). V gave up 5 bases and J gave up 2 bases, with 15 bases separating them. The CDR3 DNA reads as TGTGCCAGCAGTCCCCCCCCAGGGATTAACACTGAAGCTTTCTTT. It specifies CASSPPPGINTEAFF.

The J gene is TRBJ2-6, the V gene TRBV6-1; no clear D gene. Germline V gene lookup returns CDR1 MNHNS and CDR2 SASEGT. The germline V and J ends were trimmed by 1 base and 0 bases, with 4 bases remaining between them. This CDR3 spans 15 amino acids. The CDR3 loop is CASSEESSGANVLTF. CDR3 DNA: TGTGCCAGCAGTGAAGAGAGCTCTGGGGCCAACGTCCTGACTTTC.

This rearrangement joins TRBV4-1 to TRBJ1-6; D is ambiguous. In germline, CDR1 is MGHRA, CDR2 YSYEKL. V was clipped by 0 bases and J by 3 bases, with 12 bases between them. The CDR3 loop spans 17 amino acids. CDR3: CASSQDSSQNYNSPLHF. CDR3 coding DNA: TGCGCCAGCAGCCAAGATTCGTCACAGAACTATAATTCACCCCTCCACTTT.

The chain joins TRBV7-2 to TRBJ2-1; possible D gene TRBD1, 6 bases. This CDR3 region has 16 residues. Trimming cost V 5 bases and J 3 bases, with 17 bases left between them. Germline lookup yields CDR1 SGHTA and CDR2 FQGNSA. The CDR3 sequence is CASSLQGLGDYNEQFF. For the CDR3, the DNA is TGTGCCAGCAGCCTACAGGGCCTGGGCGACTACAATGAGCAGTTCTTC.

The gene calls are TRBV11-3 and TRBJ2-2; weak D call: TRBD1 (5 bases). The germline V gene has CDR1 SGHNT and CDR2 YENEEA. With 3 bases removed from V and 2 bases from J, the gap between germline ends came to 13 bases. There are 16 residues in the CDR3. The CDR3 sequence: CASSLGGRANTGELFF. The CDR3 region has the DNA TGTGCCAGCAGCTTGGGTGGCAGGGCTAACACCGGGGAGCTGTTTTTT.

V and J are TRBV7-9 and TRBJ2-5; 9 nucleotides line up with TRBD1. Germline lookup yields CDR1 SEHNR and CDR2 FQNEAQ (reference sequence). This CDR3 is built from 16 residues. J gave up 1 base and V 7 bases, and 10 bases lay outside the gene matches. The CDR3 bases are TGTGCCAGCAACCTAGGGACAGGGCTCGTCCAAGAGACCCAGTACTTC. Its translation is CASNLGTGLVQETQYF.

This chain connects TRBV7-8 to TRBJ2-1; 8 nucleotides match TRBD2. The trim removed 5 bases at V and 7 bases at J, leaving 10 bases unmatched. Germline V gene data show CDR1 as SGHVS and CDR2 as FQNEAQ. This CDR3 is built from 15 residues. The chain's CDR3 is CASSPRGSGRNEQFF. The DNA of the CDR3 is TGTGCCAGCAGCCCCCGGGGAAGCGGGAGAAATGAGCAGTTCTTC.

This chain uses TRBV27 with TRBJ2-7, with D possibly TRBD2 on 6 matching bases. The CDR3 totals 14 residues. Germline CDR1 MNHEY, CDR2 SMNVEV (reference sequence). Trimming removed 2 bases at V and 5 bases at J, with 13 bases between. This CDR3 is CASSLGGRGDEQYF. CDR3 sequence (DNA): TGTGCCAGCAGTTTAGGGGGGAGAGGGGACGAGCAGTACTTC.

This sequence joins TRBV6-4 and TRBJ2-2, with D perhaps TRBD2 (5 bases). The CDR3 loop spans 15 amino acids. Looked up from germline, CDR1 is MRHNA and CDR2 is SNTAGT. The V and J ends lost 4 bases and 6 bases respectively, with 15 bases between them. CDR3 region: CASSGRTQGPGELFF. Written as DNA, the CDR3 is TGTGCCAGCAGTGGTCGGACTCAAGGGCCCGGGGAGCTGTTTTTT.

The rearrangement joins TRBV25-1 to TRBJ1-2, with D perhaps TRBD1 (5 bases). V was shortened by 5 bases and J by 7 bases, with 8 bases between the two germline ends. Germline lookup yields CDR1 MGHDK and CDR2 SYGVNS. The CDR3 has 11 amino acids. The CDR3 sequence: CASSRGTGYTF. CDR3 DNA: TGTGCCAGCAGTCGGGGGACTGGCTACACCTTC.

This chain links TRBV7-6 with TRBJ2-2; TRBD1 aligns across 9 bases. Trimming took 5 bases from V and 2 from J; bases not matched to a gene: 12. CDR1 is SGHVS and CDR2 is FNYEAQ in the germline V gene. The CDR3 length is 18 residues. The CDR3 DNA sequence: TGTGCCAGCAGCCACCCCCGGGACAGGGCCTCTAACACCGGGGAGCTGTTTTTT. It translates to CASSHPRDRASNTGELFF. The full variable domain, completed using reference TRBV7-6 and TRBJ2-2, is GAGVSQSPRYKVTKRGQDVALRCDPISGHVSLYWYRQALGQGPEFLTYFNYEAQQDKSGLPNDRFSAERPEGSISTLTIQRTEQRDSAMYRCASSHPRDRASNTGELFFGEGSRLTVL.